The next 20 T cell receptor beta chains were all read from a single sample in a study of shared clonotypes between healthy human individuals. Method: immunoSEQ multiplex PCR; TCRdb's copy keeps in-frame clones and lacks some. The table records about 560,000 clones, around 80% of them present only once. Sequenced input: PBMCs. These receptors all come from a woman aged 35 to 49 in good health. Some clones in this sample may be carry-over from other donors' samples.

The genes are TRBV28 and TRBJ2-6; no definite D call. The CDR3 loop spans 16 amino acids. V was trimmed by 1 base and J by 0 bases, leaving 7 bases between them. Looked up from germline, CDR1 is MDHEN and CDR2 is SYDVKM. The CDR3 DNA follows: TGTGCCAGCAGTTTATTGGCCTACTCTGGGGCCAACGTCCTGACTTTC. Encoded protein: CASSLLAYSGANVLTF. The full variable domain, its missing parts supplied by reference TRBV28 and TRBJ2-6, is DVKVTQSSRYLVKRTGEKVFLECVQDMDHENMFWYRQDPGLGLRLIYFSYDVKMKEKGDIPEGYSVSREKKERFSLILESASTNQTSMYLCASSLLAYSGANVLTFGAGSRLTVL.

The chain is built from TRBV29-1 and TRBJ2-4; perhaps TRBD1 as D (6 bases). V lost 1 base to trimming and J lost 5 bases, with 12 bases between them. The CDR3 runs 14 residues. CDR1 is SQVTM, CDR2 ANQGSEA, per germline. DNA of the CDR3: TGCAGCGTTGAAGCCCTCCAGGGGCAAAACATTCAGTACTTC. It specifies CSVEALQGQNIQYF.

This chain joins TRBV18 and TRBJ1-5, with no clear D. Germline CDR1 and CDR2: KGHSH and LQKENI. CDR3 length: 15 amino acids. Trimming removed 0 bases from V and 3 bases from J, with 9 bases in between. In DNA form, the CDR3 reads TGTGCCAGCTCACCACCGGGCGGTTTCAATCAGCCCCAGCATTTT. Translation gives CASSPPGGFNQPQHF. Filled out from reference TRBV18 and TRBJ1-5, the complete variable domain reads NAGVMQNPRHLVRRRGQEARLRCSPMKGHSHVYWYRQLPEEGLKFMVYLQKENIIDESGMPKERFSAEFPKEGPSILRIQQVVRGDSAAYFCASSPPGGFNQPQHFGDGTRLSIL.

The genes are TRBV10-3 and TRBJ2-7; 10 nucleotides line up with TRBD2. V was clipped by 5 bases and J by 3 bases; unmatched bases: 7. Germline loops: CDR1 ENHRY, CDR2 SYGVKD. The CDR3 is made up of 15 amino acids. CDR3 DNA: TGTGCCATCAGTAGAGAAGCGGGAGGGCTCTACGAGCAGTACTTC. This encodes CAISREAGGLYEQYF.

This clone came up a few times. The rearrangement links TRBV28 to TRBJ1-5; D is perhaps TRBD1 (5 bases). The CDR3 has 14 amino acids. The ends were cut back, 5 bases at V and 4 bases at J, with 12 bases in the middle. Germline lookup yields CDR1 MDHEN and CDR2 SYDVKM. CDR3 in amino acids: CASSPRGGNQPQHF. DNA for the CDR3: TGTGCCAGCAGTCCGCGCGGGGGGAATCAGCCCCAGCATTTT.

The V gene is TRBV19, the J gene TRBJ2-1; D is uncertain. Germline CDR1 and CDR2: LNHDA and SQIVND (reference sequence). CDR3 length: 13 amino acids. With 7 bases removed from V and 0 bases from J, the gap between germline ends came to 7 bases. Here the CDR3 reads CASNGDSYNEQFF. In DNA, the CDR3 is TGTGCCAGTAATGGGGACTCCTACAATGAGCAGTTCTTC.

The chain joins TRBV6-1 to TRBJ1-2, with 8 bases matching TRBD1. Trimming at V came to 6 bases and at J to 4 bases, leaving 7 bases not matched to a gene. The germline V gene encodes CDR1 MNHNS and CDR2 SASEGT. There are 14 residues in the CDR3. In DNA, the CDR3 is TGTGCCAGCAGATACCACGGACAGGGCTATGGCTACACCTTC. Amino acids: CASRYHGQGYGYTF.

The gene calls are TRBV11-2 and TRBJ2-5; 11 bases are shared with TRBD1. Losses at the gene ends were 4 bases for V and 3 bases for J; bases not matched to a gene: 1. The CDR3 is 14 residues long. The V gene's germline CDR1 is SGHAT and CDR2 FQNNGV. The CDR3 protein is CASSSGQGEETQYF. CDR3 nucleotides: TGTGCCAGCAGCTCGGGACAGGGGGAAGAGACCCAGTACTTC.

A remark on this clone: A read error is the likely source, as a far larger clone sits one nucleotide away. Other DNA sequences in the sample encode the same CDR3. The chain has TRBV7-3 and TRBJ2-2, with D perhaps matching TRBD1 (6 bases). The CDR3 sequence is 14 residues long. V lost 3 bases and J 2 bases, leaving 7 bases between the germline ends. Per germline, CDR1 SGHTA and CDR2 FQGTGA. The CDR3 region has the DNA TGTGCCAGCAGCTTGGGACAAAACACCGGGGAGCTGTTTTTT. Amino acids: CASSLGQNTGELFF.

V and J are TRBV5-8 and TRBJ2-2, with D tentatively TRBD1 (6 bases). The CDR3 contains 15 residues. Germline V gene sequence: CDR1 SGHTS, CDR2 YDEGEE. V was trimmed by 4 bases and J by 6 bases, leaving 16 bases between them. CDR3 loop: CASSPSLGGAGELFF. The DNA for the CDR3 is TGTGCCAGCAGCCCATCCCTAGGGGGAGCCGGGGAGCTGTTTTTT.

The J gene is TRBJ2-2, the V gene TRBV28; D might be TRBD2 (6 bases). Trimming removed 4 bases at V and 0 bases at J, with 12 bases between. Germline V gene data show CDR1 as MDHEN and CDR2 as SYDVKM. CDR3 length: 16 amino acids. CDR3 protein: CASSSAGSPNTGELFF. CDR3 coding DNA: TGTGCCAGCAGTTCCGCGGGGTCCCCGAACACCGGGGAGCTGTTTTTT.

The J gene is TRBJ2-7, the V gene TRBV4-3; D gene unclear. The CDR3 contains 14 residues. Germline V gives CDR1 LGHNA, CDR2 YSLEER. V was trimmed by 0 bases and J by 2 bases, leaving 8 bases between them. CDR3 residues: CASSQEVRPYEQYF. The CDR3 nucleotides read TGCGCCAGCAGCCAAGAGGTCAGACCCTACGAGCAGTACTTC.

This clone is a singleton in its sample. The gene calls are TRBV28 and TRBJ2-3; possibly TRBD2 for D (5 bases). With 7 bases removed from V and 4 bases from J, the gap between germline ends came to 15 bases. Germline assignment: CDR1 MDHEN and CDR2 SYDVKM. The CDR3 contains 14 residues. This CDR3 reads CASTLLAPADTQYF. CDR3 DNA sequence: TGTGCCAGCACCCTCCTAGCTCCGGCAGATACGCAGTATTTT. Combining the CDR3 with reference TRBV28 and TRBJ2-3 gives the whole variable domain DVKVTQSSRYLVKRTGEKVFLECVQDMDHENMFWYRQDPGLGLRLIYFSYDVKMKEKGDIPEGYSVSREKKERFSLILESASTNQTSMYLCASTLLAPADTQYFGPGTRLTVL.

The chain is built from TRBV4-1 and TRBJ2-2; 8 positions agree with TRBD2. Per the germline V gene, CDR1 is MGHRA and CDR2 is YSYEKL. The CDR3 extends over 16 amino acids. V dropped 3 bases and J dropped 6; count of bases not matched to a gene: 9. CDR3 sequence: CASSHLSGRGPGELFF. The CDR3 DNA reads TGCGCCAGCAGCCATCTGTCCGGGAGGGGCCCCGGGGAGCTGTTTTTT.

This rearrangement joins TRBV18 to TRBJ1-6; no clear D gene. The CDR3 totals 13 residues. Germline V gene sequence: CDR1 KGHSH, CDR2 LQKENI. Trimming shortened V by 2 bases and J by 9 bases, and 8 bases separated the two germline ends. The chain's CDR3 is CASSPGEASPLHF. The CDR3 DNA follows: TGTGCCAGCTCACCAGGGGAAGCTTCACCCCTCCACTTT.

This chain connects TRBV28 to TRBJ2-1, with 10 bases matching TRBD2. Germline CDR1 MDHEN, CDR2 SYDVKM. The CDR3 is 17 residues long. With 5 bases clipped from V and 5 bases from J, the junction kept 12 bases outside the gene matches. CDR3: CASSHYRVAGGNNEQFF. CDR3 bases: TGTGCCAGCAGTCACTATAGGGTAGCGGGAGGTAACAATGAGCAGTTCTTC.

The table lists this clone with a few counts. The chain combines TRBV27 with TRBJ1-2, with D possibly being TRBD1 (5 bases). Per germline, CDR1 MNHEY and CDR2 SMNVEV (reference sequence). V was shortened by 8 bases and J by 3 bases, with 10 bases between the two germline ends. The CDR3 contains 12 residues. CDR3 coding DNA: TGTGCCAGCGGCAGGGTCGACTATGGCTACACCTTC. It translates to CASGRVDYGYTF.

The chain joins TRBV2 to TRBJ1-2; unclear D gene. CDR1 is SNHLY and CDR2 is FYNNEI in the germline V gene. V dropped 2 bases and J dropped 4 bases, with 5 bases sitting between them. The CDR3 has 12 residues. The CDR3 nucleotides are TGTGCCAGCAGTGAACTGTCCTATGGCTACACCTTC. This sequence encodes CASSELSYGYTF.

This clone has more than one count but fewer than ten. V is TRBV5-1 and J is TRBJ2-7; 9 bases map to TRBD1. Per germline, CDR1 SGHRS and CDR2 YFSETQ. This CDR3 is built from 15 residues. V lost 4 bases, J lost 5 bases, and 10 bases stayed unmatched. CDR3 DNA: TGCGCCAGCAGCCTCCCCGGACAGGGGCGCGACGAGCAGTACTTC. Its translation is CASSLPGQGRDEQYF.

The J gene is TRBJ2-5, the V gene TRBV6-4, with a possible D match to TRBD2 (6 bases). The J call may not be correct, given that the DNA end is closer to TRBJ2-7. The CDR3 loop spans 13 amino acids. CDR1 and CDR2 from the germline V gene are MRHNA and SNTAGT. CDR3 in amino acids: CASSDTPEGEQYF. In DNA, the CDR3 is TGTGCCAGCAGTGACACCCCGGAGGGCGAGCAGTACTTC.